Listed below are T cell receptor beta chains from one sample, sequenced in a study of PD-L1 blockade in urothelial cancer. The data were produced by immunoSEQ multiplex PCR, yet TCRdb's version contains in-frame clones alone and is incomplete. The table has about 40,000 clones, about 85% seen once; the top ten hold 2% to 3%. The sequenced sample was PBMCs, obtained around atezolizumab (anti-PD-L1) treatment. These receptors came from a man aged 65-85 years with urothelial cancer. Each CDR3 is given with its conserved first and last residue. A D gene is named only where the DNA matches it firmly. Only some rows state a clone size, as once, few, many or a class for expanded clones.

clone size	CDR3 length	D gene	V gene	J gene	CDR3 DNA	CDR3 protein
-	14	TRBD1	TRBV19	TRBJ2-3	TGTGCCAGTTCGGACAGGGCTAGCACAGATACGCAGTATTTT	CASSDRASTDTQYF
-	15	TRBD2	TRBV11-2	TRBJ2-7	TGTGCCAGCAGCTTAGGACTAGCGGGAGGATACGAGCAGTACTTC	CASSLGLAGGYEQYF
-	16	TRBD1	TRBV5-1	TRBJ1-4	TGCGCCAGCAGCTTCGGACAGGGGGCAACTAATGAAAAACTGTTTTTT	CASSFGQGATNEKLFF
-	15	TRBD1	TRBV2	TRBJ2-1	TGTGCCAGCAGTGAGACAGGGGGCGAGTACAATGAGCAGTTCTTC	CASSETGGEYNEQFF
-	16	TRBD2	TRBV5-1	TRBJ2-3	TGCGCCAGCAGCTTGGAGGGAGCGGGAGGTGCAGATACGCAGTATTTT	CASSLEGAGGADTQYF
-	14	TRBD1	TRBV7-9	TRBJ1-1	TGTGCCAGCAGCTCGTTACAGGGGGGCACTGAAGCTTTCTTT	CASSSLQGGTEAFF
-	13	-	TRBV15	TRBJ2-1	TGTGCCACCAGCAGAGATAATCCGAATGAGCAGTTCTTC	CATSRDNPNEQFF
-	14	-	TRBV6-5	TRBJ1-5	TGTGCCAGCAGACCCGGGGTTAGCAATCAGCCCCAGCATTTT	CASRPGVSNQPQHF
once	13	-	TRBV18	TRBJ2-1	TGTGCCAGCTCACCGGCCGCGGTGAATGAGCAGTTCTTC	CASSPAAVNEQFF
-	16	TRBD2	TRBV2	TRBJ2-3	TGTGCCAGCAGCCTACTAGCGGGAGGGCCTGGAGATACGCAGTATTTT	CASSLLAGGPGDTQYF
-	13	-	TRBV4-1	TRBJ2-1	TGCGCCAGCAGCCGTAGCGACTACAATGAGCAGTTCTTC	CASSRSDYNEQFF
-	15	-	TRBV2	TRBJ1-1	TGTGCCAGCAGTAGCGGACAGATACTTAACACTGAAGCTTTCTTT	CASSSGQILNTEAFF
once	12	-	TRBV27	TRBJ2-5	TGTGCCAGCAGTTTGGGCCAGGGGACCCAGTACTTC	CASSLGQGTQYF
-	17	TRBD1	TRBV27	TRBJ2-2	TGTGCCAGCAGTTTAGAAGGGGGCAGGGTCAGTCCCGGGGAGCTGTTTTTT	CASSLEGGRVSPGELFF
-	12	-	TRBV11-3	TRBJ2-1	TGTGCCAGCAGCTACCTTGAGAGTGAGCAGTTCTTC	CASSYLESEQFF
-	15	TRBD1	TRBV6-6	TRBJ2-1	TGTGCCAGCAGTTACCTCCGGGACAGGGGAGGGGAGCAGTTCTTC	CASSYLRDRGGEQFF
-	14	-	TRBV7-3	TRBJ2-2	TGTGCCAGCAGCTCGACATCGAACACCGGGGAGCTGTTTTTT	CASSSTSNTGELFF
-	14	-	TRBV25-1	TRBJ2-1	TGTGCCAGCAGTGGTGGCCAGGGTGCAATGAGGCAGTTCTTC	CASSGGQGAMRQFF
-	14	-	TRBV18	TRBJ2-1	TGTGCCAGCTCACTTGGAGGACGGGGGAATGAGCAGTTCTTC	CASSLGGRGNEQFF
-	15	-	TRBV5-1	TRBJ1-5	TGCGCCAGCAGCTTGTTGGGGGCGAGGGATCAGCCCCAGCATTTT	CASSLLGARDQPQHF
-	18	TRBD2	TRBV27	TRBJ2-3	TGTGCCAGCAGTTTAAGGACTAGCGGGATAGAGGGGGCAGATACGCAGTATTTT	CASSLRTSGIEGADTQYF
-	16	TRBD2	TRBV5-1	TRBJ2-3	TGCGCCAGCAGCTCCGGAAGGCTAGCGGCCACAGATACGCAGTATTTT	CASSSGRLAATDTQYF
-	17	TRBD2	TRBV27	TRBJ2-1	TGTGCCAGCAGTGTGCCGGGACTAGCGGGACGCAACAATGAGCAGTTCTTC	CASSVPGLAGRNNEQFF
-	16	TRBD2	TRBV5-4	TRBJ2-5	TGTGCCAGCAGCTTGGGTGCTAGCGGGAGAGATGAGACCCAGTACTTC	CASSLGASGRDETQYF
-	13	-	TRBV30	TRBJ1-5	TGTGCCTGGAGTCCCGGTCTATATCAGCCCCAGCATTTT	CAWSPGLYQPQHF
-	14	TRBD2	TRBV13	TRBJ2-7	TGTGCCAGCTCCCGCCAGCGGGGAACCTACGAGCAGTACTTC	CASSRQRGTYEQYF
-	15	-	TRBV4-1	TRBJ2-1	TGCGCCAGCAGCCAAGACGCGAGATTTCTTGGTGAGCAGTTCTTC	CASSQDARFLGEQFF